The next 2 T cell receptor beta chains were all read from a single sample in a study of blood T cell repertoires in COVID-19. This table comes from immunoSEQ multiplex PCR, and its TCRdb copy is limited to in-frame clones, with some not included. Of 350,000 to 450,000 clones listed, 75% to 90% are singletons. Sequenced input: PBMCs or T cells enriched from blood (not recorded which). The receptors originated from a man aged 25 to 45 who had recovered from COVID-19.

This chain uses TRBV11-2 with TRBJ1-3; the D gene is possibly TRBD1 (6 bases). Trimming stripped 7 bases from V and 2 bases from J, with 18 bases between. CDR1 is SGHAT and CDR2 is FQNNGV in the germline V gene. This CDR3 contains 16 residues. The CDR3, as DNA: TGTGCCAGCACCTTCCACCAGGGGAGAGCTGGAAACACCATATATTTT. Translated, it gives CASTFHQGRAGNTIYF.

This chain links TRBV5-8 with TRBJ2-7, with D unclear. This CDR3 contains 14 residues. The ends were cut back, 4 bases at V and 4 bases at J, with 15 bases in the middle. The germline gives CDR1 SGHTS, CDR2 YDEGEE. The chain's CDR3 is CASSPLGGFYEQYF. CDR3 coding DNA: TGTGCCAGCAGCCCCCTCGGCGGATTTTACGAGCAGTACTTC.